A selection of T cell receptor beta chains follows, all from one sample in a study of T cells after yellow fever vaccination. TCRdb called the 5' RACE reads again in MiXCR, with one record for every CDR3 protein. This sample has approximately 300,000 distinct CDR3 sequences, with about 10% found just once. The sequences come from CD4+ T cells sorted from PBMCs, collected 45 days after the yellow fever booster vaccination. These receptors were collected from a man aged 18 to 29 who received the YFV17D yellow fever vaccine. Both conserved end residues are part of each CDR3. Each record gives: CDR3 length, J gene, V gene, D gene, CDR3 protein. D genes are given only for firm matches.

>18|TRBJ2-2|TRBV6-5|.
CASSYRLLSSRGTGELFF
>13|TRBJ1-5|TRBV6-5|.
CASSPSINQPQHF
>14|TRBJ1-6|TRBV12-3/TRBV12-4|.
CATSPGSNRSPLHF
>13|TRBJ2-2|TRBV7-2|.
CASSDRIARELFF
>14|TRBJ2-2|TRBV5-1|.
CASRPRVDTGELFF
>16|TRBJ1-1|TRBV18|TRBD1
CASSPRKGAKDGEAFF
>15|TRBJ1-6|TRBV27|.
CASRGGSSYNSPLHF
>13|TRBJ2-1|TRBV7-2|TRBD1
CASSSQQGAEQFF
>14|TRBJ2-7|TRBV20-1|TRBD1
CSAGDRGLPYEQYF
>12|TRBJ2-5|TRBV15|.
CATSRVQETQYF
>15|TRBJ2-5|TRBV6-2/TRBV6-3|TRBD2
CASSRNRGGQETQYF
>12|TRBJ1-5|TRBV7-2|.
CASSSLQQPQHF
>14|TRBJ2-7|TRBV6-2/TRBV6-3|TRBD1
CASSGQGSSYEQYF
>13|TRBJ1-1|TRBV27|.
CASRPRGPTEAFF
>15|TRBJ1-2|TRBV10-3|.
CAISAPEYANYGYTF
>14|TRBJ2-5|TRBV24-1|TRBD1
CATSDPTGTETQYF
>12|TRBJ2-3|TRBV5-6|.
CASSLISDTQYF
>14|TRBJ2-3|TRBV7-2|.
CASRNPGAADTQYF
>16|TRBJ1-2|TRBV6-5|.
CASSYASGGGGGGYTF
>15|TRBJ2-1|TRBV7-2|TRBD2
CASSRASGAYNEQFF
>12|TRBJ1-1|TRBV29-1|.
CSLKSSGGEAFF
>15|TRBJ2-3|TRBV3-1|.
CASSQEPGRTDTQYF
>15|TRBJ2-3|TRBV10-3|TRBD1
CAKNRRGPITDTQYF
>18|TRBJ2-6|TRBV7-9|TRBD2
CASSAPAGGSPGANVLTF
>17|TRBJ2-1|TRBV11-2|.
CASSLAARGKAYNEQFF
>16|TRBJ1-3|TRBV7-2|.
CASSLAVGAGGNTIYF
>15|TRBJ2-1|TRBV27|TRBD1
CASSLRGQLIHEQFF
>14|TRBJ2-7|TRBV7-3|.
CASSLMASTDEQYF
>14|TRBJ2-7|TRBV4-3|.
CASSQDRGADEQYF
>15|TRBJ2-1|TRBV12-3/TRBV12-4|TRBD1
CASLPGTGPYNEQFF
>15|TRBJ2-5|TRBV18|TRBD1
CASSPTGDPLETQYF
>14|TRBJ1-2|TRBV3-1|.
CASSDGWGNYGYTF
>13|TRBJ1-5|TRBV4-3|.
CASSQIGEQPQHF
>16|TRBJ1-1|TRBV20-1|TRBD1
CSVSVRTGGVNTEAFF
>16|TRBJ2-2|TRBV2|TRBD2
CASSERLADNTGELFF
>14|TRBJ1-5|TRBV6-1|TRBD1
CASSQGGTAQPQHF
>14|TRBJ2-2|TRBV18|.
CASSVGHATGELFF
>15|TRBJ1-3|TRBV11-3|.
CASSLDRSSGNTIYF
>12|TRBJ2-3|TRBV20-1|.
CSAKMADFRQYF
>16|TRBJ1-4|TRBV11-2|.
CASSAKRGGPNEKLFF
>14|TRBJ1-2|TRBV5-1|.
CASSLTGLNYGYTF
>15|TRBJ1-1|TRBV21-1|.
CASSRDRETWAEAFF
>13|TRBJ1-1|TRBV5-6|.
CASSLLQNAEAFF
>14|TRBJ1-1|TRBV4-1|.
CASRSLTRNTEAFF
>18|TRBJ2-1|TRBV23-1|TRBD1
CASSQNPDRGLPNNEQFF
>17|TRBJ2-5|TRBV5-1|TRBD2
CASSPGLAGGSGETQYF
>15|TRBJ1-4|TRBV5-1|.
CASSAGHLTNEKLFF
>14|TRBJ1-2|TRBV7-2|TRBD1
CASTQDRGREGYTF
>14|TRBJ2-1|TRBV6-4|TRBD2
CASSDSGGVDEQFF
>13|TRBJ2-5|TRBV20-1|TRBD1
CSAGDRGPETQYF
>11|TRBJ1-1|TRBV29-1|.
CSVGDGTEAFF
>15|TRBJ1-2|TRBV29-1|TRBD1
CSVEGDRGSDYGYTF
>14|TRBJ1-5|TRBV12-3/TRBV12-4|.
CASSLTLPDQPQHF